This T cell receptor (beta chain) was observed in a study of blood T cell repertoires in COVID-19. Study in general: The samples span acute and convalescent COVID-19 from the United States, Italy and Spain.

Using immunoSEQ multiplex PCR, the repertoire was profiled, and TCRdb retains in-frame clones only, with some absent. The sample yields around 110,000 clones, over 70% seen once. V gave up 3 bases and J gave up 5 bases, with 14 bases separating them. Germline-derived CDR1 and CDR2 are SGDLS and YYNGEE. There are 14 residues in the CDR3. The sequenced material came from peripheral blood. The chain links TRBV9 to TRBJ2-5; tentatively, D is TRBD2 (6 bases). This clonotype was obtained from a woman in her 70s with acute or convalescent COVID-19. The DNA for the CDR3 is TGTGCCAGCAGCGATATCGGGAGCGGGGAGACCCAGTACTTC. Protein product: CASSDIGSGETQYF.